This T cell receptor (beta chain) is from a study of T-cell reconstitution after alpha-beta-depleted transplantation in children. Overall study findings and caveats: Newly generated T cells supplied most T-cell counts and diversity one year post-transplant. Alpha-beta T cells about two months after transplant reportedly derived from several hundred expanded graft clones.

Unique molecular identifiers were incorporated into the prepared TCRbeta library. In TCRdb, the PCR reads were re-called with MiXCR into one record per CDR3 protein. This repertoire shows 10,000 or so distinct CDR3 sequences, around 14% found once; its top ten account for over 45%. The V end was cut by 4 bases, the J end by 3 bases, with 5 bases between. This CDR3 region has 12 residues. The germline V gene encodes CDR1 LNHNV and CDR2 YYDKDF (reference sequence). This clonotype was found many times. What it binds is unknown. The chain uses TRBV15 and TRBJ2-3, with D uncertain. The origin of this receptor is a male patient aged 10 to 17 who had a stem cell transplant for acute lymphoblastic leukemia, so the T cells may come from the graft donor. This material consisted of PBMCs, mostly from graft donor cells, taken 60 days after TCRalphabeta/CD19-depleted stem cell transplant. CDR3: CATSKSTDTQYF. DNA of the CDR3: TGTGCCACCAGCAAAAGTACAGATACGCAGTATTTT.